This T cell receptor (beta chain) came from a study of blood T cells in healthy people across ages. Next came a second PCR, run for about 7 to 12 cycles, which used a sample-barcoded 5' primer along with a J-beta primer mix. Using its own MiXCR run on the 5' RACE reads, TCRdb lists one record per CDR3 protein. This sample has 1.5 million to 2 million distinct CDR3 sequences, with approximately 28% found just once. V shed 0 bases, J shed 2 bases, and the junction held 6 bases outside the gene matches. The CDR3 runs 16 residues. Germline values: CDR1 WSHSY, CDR2 SAAADI. This clonotype was seen repeatedly, ten times or more.

The TCR comes from a woman aged 25-40 years in good health. Input material: blood. This chain joins TRBV10-2 and TRBJ2-7; 8 bases are shared with TRBD2. For the CDR3, the DNA is TGCGCCAGCAGTGAGTCGGAACTAGCGGATACCTACGAGCAGTACTTC. It translates to CASSESELADTYEQYF.